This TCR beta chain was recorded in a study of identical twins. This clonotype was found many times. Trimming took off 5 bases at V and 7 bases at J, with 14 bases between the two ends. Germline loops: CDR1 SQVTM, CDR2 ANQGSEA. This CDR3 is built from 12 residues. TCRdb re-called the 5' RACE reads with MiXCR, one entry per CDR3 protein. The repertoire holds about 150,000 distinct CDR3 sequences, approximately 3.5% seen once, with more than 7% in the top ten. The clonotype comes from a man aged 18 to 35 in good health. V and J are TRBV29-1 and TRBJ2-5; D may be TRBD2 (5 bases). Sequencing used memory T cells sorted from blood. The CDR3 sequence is CSVTPEAGTQYF. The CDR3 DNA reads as TGCAGCGTTACTCCCGAGGCGGGGACCCAGTACTTC.